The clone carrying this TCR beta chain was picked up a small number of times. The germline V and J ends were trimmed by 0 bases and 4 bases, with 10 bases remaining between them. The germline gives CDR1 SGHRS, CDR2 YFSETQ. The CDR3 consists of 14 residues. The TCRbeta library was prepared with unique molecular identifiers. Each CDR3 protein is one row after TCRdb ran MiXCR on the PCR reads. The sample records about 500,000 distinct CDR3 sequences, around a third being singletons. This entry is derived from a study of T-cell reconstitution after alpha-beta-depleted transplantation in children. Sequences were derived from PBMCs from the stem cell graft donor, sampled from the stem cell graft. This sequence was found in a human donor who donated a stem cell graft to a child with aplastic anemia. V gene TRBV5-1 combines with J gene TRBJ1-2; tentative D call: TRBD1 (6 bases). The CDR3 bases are TGCGCCAGCAGCTTGGCCAGGGGCGGCTATGGCTACACCTTC. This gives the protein CASSLARGGYGYTF.